Each of the 5 T cell receptor beta chains below was sequenced from the same sample in a study of blood T cell repertoires in COVID-19. The repertoire was sequenced with immunoSEQ multiplex PCR; TCRdb's copy has only in-frame clones and lacks some. The profile shows tens of thousands of clones, around 90% of them singletons. Material for sequencing was peripheral blood. All receptors come from a human donor in a cohort sampled during active COVID-19.

This clone was observed a few times. The V and J genes are TRBV6-5 and TRBJ1-1; 8 positions agree with TRBD1. The V segment lost 6 bases and the J segment 4 bases; nucleotides outside the gene matches: 4. This CDR3 contains 13 residues. From germline, CDR1 is MNHEY and CDR2 SVGAGI. CDR3 sequence: CASRPTGATEAFF. The CDR3 bases are TGTGCCAGCAGACCGACAGGGGCCACTGAAGCTTTCTTT.

CDR3 DNA sequence: TGTGCCAGCAGTGGCCACAGAACGAACACTGAAGCTTTCTTT. Protein: CASSGHRTNTEAFF. V usage is TRBV2 and J usage is TRBJ1-1; no reliable D call. V dropped 4 bases and J dropped 1 base, with 10 bases sitting between them. Germline V gives CDR1 SNHLY, CDR2 FYNNEI. This CDR3 region has 14 residues. The full variable domain, its missing parts supplied by reference TRBV2 and TRBJ1-1, is EPEVTQTPSHQVTQMGQEVILRCVPISNHLYFYWYRQILGQKVEFLVSFYNNEISEKSEIFDDQFSVERPDGSNFTLKIRSTKLEDSAMYFCASSGHRTNTEAFFGQGTRLTVV.

This chain links TRBV7-6 with TRBJ1-2, with D perhaps matching TRBD1 (6 bases). The CDR3 spans 14 residues. The V gene lost 5 bases and the J gene lost 7 bases, with 17 bases spanning the gap. The germline CDR1 and CDR2 sequences are SGHVS and FNYEAQ. The CDR3 sequence is CASSRTGTQGGYTF. The CDR3 nucleotides read TGTGCCAGCAGCAGAACCGGGACACAGGGTGGCTACACCTTC.

The chain links TRBV2 to TRBJ2-3; D is undetermined. CDR3 size: 14 residues. CDR1 is SNHLY, CDR2 FYNNEI, per germline. The ends were cut back, 2 bases at V and 2 bases at J, with 8 bases in the middle. CDR3 region: CASSETTSTDTQYF. In DNA form, the CDR3 reads TGTGCCAGCAGTGAAACTACTTCCACAGATACGCAGTATTTT.

The genes are TRBV6-5 and TRBJ1-1; D uncertain. The length of the CDR3 is 13 residues. Trimming removed 2 bases at V and 2 bases at J, with 6 bases between. Germline assignment: CDR1 MNHEY and CDR2 SVGAGI. CDR3 protein: CASSYRPNTEAFF. For the CDR3, the DNA is TGTGCCAGCAGTTACCGTCCCAACACTGAAGCTTTCTTT.